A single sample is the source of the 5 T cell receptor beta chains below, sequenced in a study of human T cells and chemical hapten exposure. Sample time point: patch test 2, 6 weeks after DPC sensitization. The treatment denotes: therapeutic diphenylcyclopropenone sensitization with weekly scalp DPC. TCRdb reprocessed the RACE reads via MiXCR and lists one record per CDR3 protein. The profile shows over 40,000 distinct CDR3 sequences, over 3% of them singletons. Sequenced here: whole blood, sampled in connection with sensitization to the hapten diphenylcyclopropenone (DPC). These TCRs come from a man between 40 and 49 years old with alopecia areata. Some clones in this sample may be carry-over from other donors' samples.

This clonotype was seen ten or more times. In DNA, the CDR3 is TGTGCCAGCAGCCAATCAATCCGGGCCGGCTACACCTTC. Translated, it gives CASSQSIRAGYTF. The chain uses TRBV16 and TRBJ1-2; D is uncertain. The V end was cut by 0 bases, the J end by 8 bases, with 10 bases between. Germline-derived CDR1 and CDR2 are KGHSY and FQNENV. This CDR3 is built from 13 residues.

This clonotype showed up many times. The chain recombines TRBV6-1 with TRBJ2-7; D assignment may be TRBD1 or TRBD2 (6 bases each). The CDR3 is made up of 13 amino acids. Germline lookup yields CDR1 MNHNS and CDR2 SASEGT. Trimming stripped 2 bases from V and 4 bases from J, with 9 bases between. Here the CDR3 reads CASSETGRYEQYF. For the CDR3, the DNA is TGTGCCAGCAGTGAAACAGGGAGGTACGAGCAGTACTTC.

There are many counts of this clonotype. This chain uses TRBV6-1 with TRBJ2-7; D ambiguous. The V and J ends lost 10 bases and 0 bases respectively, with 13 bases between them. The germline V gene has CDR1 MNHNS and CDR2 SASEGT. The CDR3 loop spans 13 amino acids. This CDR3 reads CATLIRTSYEQYF. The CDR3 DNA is TGTGCCACCCTCATCCGTACCTCCTACGAGCAGTACTTC.

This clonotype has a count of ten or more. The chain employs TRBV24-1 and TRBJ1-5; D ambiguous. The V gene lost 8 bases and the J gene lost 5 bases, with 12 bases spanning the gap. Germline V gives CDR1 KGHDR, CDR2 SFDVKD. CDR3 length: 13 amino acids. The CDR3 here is CATTPETDQPQHF. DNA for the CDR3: TGTGCCACCACCCCGGAGACGGATCAGCCCCAGCATTTT.

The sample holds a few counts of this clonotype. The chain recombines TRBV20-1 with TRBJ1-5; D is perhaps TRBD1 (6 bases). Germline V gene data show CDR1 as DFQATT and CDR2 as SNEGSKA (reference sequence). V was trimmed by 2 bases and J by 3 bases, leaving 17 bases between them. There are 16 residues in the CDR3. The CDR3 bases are TGCAGTGCTAGATCCCCCCTCGGACAGATCAATCAGCCCCAGCATTTT. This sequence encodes CSARSPLGQINQPQHF.